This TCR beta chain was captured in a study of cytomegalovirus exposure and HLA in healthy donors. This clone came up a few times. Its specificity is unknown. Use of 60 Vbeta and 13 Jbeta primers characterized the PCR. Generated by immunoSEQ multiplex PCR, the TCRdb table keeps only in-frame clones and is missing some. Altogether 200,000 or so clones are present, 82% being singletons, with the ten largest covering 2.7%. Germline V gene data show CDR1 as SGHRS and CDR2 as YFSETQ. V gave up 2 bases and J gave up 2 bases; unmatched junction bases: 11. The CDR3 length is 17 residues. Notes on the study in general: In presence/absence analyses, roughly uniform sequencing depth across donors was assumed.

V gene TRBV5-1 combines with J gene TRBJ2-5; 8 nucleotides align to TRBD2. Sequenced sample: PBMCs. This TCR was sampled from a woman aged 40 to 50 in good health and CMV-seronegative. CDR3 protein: CASSLGPSGHRQETQYF. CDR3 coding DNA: TGCGCCAGCAGCTTAGGGCCTAGCGGGCATAGACAAGAGACCCAGTACTTC.